The rows below give T cell receptor beta chains drawn from one sample of a study of blood T cell repertoires in COVID-19. The assay was immunoSEQ multiplex PCR, and TCRdb's table has in-frame clones only and misses some. This sample has around 150,000 clones; roughly 80% occur once, and the top ten carry 16%. The sample was peripheral blood. These receptor sequences come from a man in his forties or fifties with acute or convalescent COVID-19. CDR3s include the opening cysteine and the closing phenylalanine or tryptophan. Each record gives: clone size, V gene, J gene, D gene, CDR3 length, CDR3 protein, CDR3 DNA. D genes are given only for firm matches. Part of the rows lack a size; the others show once, few, many or a class for expanded clones.

abundance: -
v_gene: TRBV6-6
j_gene: TRBJ2-5
d_gene: TRBD2
len: 15
CDR3aa: CASSPGTSGKETQYF
CDR3nt: TGTGCCAGCAGTCCGGGGACTAGCGGAAAAGAGACCCAGTACTTC

abundance: -
v_gene: TRBV19
j_gene: TRBJ1-6
d_gene: TRBD1
len: 20
CDR3aa: CASTIWVLGQVSSYNSPLHF
CDR3nt: TGTGCCAGCACTATTTGGGTTTTGGGACAGGTAAGCTCCTATAATTCACCCCTCCACTTT

abundance: few
v_gene: TRBV25-1
j_gene: TRBJ1-2
d_gene: TRBD1
len: 14
CDR3aa: CASKPGGANYGYTF
CDR3nt: TGTGCCAGCAAGCCAGGGGGAGCTAACTATGGCTACACCTTC

abundance: -
v_gene: TRBV29-1
j_gene: TRBJ1-2
d_gene: -
len: 11
CDR3aa: CSARQDYGYTF
CDR3nt: TGCAGCGCCCGACAGGATTATGGCTACACCTTC

abundance: -
v_gene: TRBV11-1
j_gene: TRBJ1-1
d_gene: -
len: 12
CDR3aa: CASSLVGVGAFF
CDR3nt: TGTGCCAGCAGCTTGGTCGGAGTTGGAGCTTTCTTT

abundance: once
v_gene: TRBV6-5
j_gene: TRBJ2-2
d_gene: -
len: 15
CDR3aa: CASSYWQTRTGELFF
CDR3nt: TGTGCCAGCAGTTATTGGCAGACTAGAACCGGGGAGCTGTTTTTT

abundance: -
v_gene: TRBV9
j_gene: TRBJ2-5
d_gene: -
len: 15
CDR3aa: CASSVGVNAQETQYF
CDR3nt: TGTGCCAGCAGCGTAGGAGTCAACGCCCAAGAGACCCAGTACTTC

abundance: -
v_gene: TRBV29-1
j_gene: TRBJ2-2
d_gene: TRBD1
len: 15
CDR3aa: CSVEPRQGRTGELFF
CDR3nt: TGCAGCGTTGAACCCCGACAGGGACGTACCGGGGAGCTGTTTTTT

abundance: -
v_gene: TRBV18
j_gene: TRBJ2-2
d_gene: -
len: 12
CDR3aa: CASSERTGELFF
CDR3nt: TGTGCCAGCTCAGAGCGGACCGGGGAGCTGTTTTTT

abundance: -
v_gene: TRBV12-3/TRBV12-4
j_gene: TRBJ1-2
d_gene: -
len: 13
CDR3aa: CASRLTAGGGYTF
CDR3nt: TGTGCCAGCAGACTGACAGCGGGCGGTGGCTACACCTTC

abundance: -
v_gene: TRBV3-1/TRBV3-2
j_gene: TRBJ2-1
d_gene: -
len: 12
CDR3aa: CASSRHVNEQFF
CDR3nt: TGTGCCAGCAGCCGACATGTCAATGAGCAGTTCTTC

abundance: -
v_gene: TRBV15
j_gene: TRBJ1-2
d_gene: TRBD1
len: 16
CDR3aa: CATSRGTRTGQDGYTF
CDR3nt: TGTGCCACCAGCAGAGGCACCCGGACAGGGCAGGATGGCTACACCTTC

abundance: -
v_gene: TRBV10-3
j_gene: TRBJ2-3
d_gene: TRBD2
len: 15
CDR3aa: CAISEGRGGQDTQYF
CDR3nt: TGTGCCATCAGTGAAGGGCGGGGGGGCCAAGATACGCAGTATTTT

abundance: once
v_gene: TRBV5-1
j_gene: TRBJ2-7
d_gene: TRBD1
len: 15
CDR3aa: CASSLGDRGPYEQYF
CDR3nt: TGCGCCAGCAGCTTGGGGGACAGGGGGCCCTACGAGCAGTACTTC

abundance: -
v_gene: TRBV11-2
j_gene: TRBJ1-3
d_gene: -
len: 18
CDR3aa: CASSLESWGTSPGNTIYF
CDR3nt: TGTGCCAGCAGCTTAGAATCCTGGGGGACTTCCCCTGGAAACACCATATATTTT

abundance: -
v_gene: TRBV4-1
j_gene: TRBJ2-1
d_gene: TRBD2
len: 14
CDR3aa: CASARTSGINEQFF
CDR3nt: TGCGCCAGCGCAAGGACTAGCGGCATCAATGAGCAGTTCTTC

abundance: once
v_gene: TRBV5-4
j_gene: TRBJ1-2
d_gene: -
len: 14
CDR3aa: CASSLEGGPYGYTF
CDR3nt: TGTGCCAGCAGCTTGGAGGGGGGGCCCTATGGCTACACCTTC

abundance: once
v_gene: TRBV27
j_gene: TRBJ2-2
d_gene: TRBD1
len: 15
CDR3aa: CASSAPGQGTGELFF
CDR3nt: TGTGCCAGCAGTGCCCCGGGACAGGGTACCGGGGAGCTGTTTTTT

abundance: -
v_gene: TRBV11-2
j_gene: TRBJ1-6
d_gene: TRBD1
len: 16
CDR3aa: CASSLTGVGGGAPLHF
CDR3nt: TGTGCCAGCAGCTTGACAGGGGTTGGGGGGGGAGCACCCCTCCACTTT

abundance: -
v_gene: TRBV29-1
j_gene: TRBJ1-4
d_gene: -
len: 15
CDR3aa: CSVEIGGTPSGELFF
CDR3nt: TGCAGCGTTGAAATTGGAGGCACTCCCTCGGGAGAACTGTTTTTT

abundance: few
v_gene: TRBV5-1
j_gene: TRBJ2-5
d_gene: -
len: 12
CDR3aa: CASSDQGGAQDF
CDR3nt: TGCGCCAGCAGCGACCAAGGTGGGGCTCAGGACTTC

abundance: -
v_gene: TRBV19
j_gene: TRBJ1-2
d_gene: -
len: 14
CDR3aa: CASVRPSLRYGYTF
CDR3nt: TGTGCCAGTGTTCGCCCCTCACTCCGGTATGGCTACACCTTC

abundance: -
v_gene: TRBV10-3
j_gene: TRBJ2-3
d_gene: TRBD1
len: 13
CDR3aa: CANRDRDTDTQYF
CDR3nt: TGTGCCAACCGGGACAGGGACACAGATACGCAGTATTTT

abundance: -
v_gene: TRBV6-4
j_gene: TRBJ1-1
d_gene: -
len: 14
CDR3aa: CASRDDSRNTEAFF
CDR3nt: TGTGCCAGCAGGGACGACAGCCGCAACACTGAAGCTTTCTTT